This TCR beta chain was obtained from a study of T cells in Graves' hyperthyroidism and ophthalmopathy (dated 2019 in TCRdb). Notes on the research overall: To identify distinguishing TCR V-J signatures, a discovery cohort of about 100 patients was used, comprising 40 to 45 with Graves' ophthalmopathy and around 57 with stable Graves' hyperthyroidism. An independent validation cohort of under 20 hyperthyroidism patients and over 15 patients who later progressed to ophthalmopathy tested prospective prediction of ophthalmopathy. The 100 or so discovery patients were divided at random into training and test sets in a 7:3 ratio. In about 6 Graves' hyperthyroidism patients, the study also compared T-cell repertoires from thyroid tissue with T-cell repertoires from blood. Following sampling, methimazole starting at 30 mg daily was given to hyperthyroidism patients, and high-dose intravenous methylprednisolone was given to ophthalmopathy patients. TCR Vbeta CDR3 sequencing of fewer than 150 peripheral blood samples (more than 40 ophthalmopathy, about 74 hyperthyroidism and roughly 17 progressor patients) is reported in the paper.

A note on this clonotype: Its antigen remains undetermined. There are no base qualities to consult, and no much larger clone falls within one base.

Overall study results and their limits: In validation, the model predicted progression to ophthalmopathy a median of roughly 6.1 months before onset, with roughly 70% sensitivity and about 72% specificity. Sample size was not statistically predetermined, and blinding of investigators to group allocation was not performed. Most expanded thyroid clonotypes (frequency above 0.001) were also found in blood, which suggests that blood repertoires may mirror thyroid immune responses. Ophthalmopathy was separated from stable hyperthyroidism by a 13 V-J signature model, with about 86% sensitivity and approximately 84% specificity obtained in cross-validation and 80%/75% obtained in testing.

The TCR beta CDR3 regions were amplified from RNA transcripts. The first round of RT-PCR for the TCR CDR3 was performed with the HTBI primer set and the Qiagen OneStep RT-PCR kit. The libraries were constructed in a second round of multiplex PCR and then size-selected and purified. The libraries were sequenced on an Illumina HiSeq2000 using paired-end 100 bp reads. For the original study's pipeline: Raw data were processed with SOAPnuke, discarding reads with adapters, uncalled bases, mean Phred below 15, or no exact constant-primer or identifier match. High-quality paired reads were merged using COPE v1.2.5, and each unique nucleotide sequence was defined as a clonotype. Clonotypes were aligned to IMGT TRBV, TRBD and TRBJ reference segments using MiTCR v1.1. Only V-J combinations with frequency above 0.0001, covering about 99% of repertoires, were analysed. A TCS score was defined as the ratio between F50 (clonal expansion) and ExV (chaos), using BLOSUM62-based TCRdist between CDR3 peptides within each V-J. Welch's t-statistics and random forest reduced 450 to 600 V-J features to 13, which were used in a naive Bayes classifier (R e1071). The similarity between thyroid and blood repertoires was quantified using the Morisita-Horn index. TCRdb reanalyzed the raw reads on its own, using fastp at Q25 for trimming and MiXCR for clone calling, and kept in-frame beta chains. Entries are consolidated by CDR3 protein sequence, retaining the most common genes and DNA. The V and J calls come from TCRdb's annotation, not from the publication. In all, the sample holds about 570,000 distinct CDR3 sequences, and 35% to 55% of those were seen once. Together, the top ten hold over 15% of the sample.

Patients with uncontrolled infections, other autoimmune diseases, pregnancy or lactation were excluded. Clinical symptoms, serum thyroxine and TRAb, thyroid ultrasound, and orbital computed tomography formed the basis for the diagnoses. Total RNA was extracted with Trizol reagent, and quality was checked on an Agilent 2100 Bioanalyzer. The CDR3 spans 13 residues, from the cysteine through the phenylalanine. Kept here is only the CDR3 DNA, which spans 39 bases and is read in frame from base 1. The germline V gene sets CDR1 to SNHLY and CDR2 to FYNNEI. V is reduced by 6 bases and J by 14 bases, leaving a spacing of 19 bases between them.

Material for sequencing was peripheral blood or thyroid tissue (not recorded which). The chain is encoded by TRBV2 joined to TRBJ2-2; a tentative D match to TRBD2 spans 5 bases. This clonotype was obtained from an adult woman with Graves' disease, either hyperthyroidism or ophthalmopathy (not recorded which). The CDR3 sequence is CASRDKAAPRLFF. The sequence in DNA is TGTGCCAGCAGAGACAAAGCGGCTCCCAGACTGTTTTTT.